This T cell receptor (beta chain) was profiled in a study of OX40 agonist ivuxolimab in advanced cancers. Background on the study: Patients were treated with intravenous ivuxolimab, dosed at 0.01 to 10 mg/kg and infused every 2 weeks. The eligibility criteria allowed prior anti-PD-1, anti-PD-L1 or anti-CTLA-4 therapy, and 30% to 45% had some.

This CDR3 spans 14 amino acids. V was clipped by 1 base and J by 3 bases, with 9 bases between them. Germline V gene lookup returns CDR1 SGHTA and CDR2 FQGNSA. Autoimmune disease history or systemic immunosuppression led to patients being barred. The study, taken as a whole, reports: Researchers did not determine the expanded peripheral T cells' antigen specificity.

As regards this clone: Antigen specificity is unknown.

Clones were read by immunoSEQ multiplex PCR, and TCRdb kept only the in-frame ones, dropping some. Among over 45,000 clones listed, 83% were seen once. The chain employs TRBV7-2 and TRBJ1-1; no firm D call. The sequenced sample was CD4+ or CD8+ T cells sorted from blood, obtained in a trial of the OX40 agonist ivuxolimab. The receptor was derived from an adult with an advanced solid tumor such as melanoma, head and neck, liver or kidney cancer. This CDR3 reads CASSLGRRDTEAFF. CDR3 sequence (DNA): TGTGCCAGCAGCTTAGGCAGGCGGGACACTGAAGCTTTCTTT. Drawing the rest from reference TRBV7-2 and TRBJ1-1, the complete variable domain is GAGVSQSPSNKVTEKGKDVELRCDPISGHTALYWYRQSLGQGLEFLIYFQGNSAPDKSGLPSDRFSAERTGGSVSTLTIQRTQQEDSAVYLCASSLGRRDTEAFFGQGTRLTVV.